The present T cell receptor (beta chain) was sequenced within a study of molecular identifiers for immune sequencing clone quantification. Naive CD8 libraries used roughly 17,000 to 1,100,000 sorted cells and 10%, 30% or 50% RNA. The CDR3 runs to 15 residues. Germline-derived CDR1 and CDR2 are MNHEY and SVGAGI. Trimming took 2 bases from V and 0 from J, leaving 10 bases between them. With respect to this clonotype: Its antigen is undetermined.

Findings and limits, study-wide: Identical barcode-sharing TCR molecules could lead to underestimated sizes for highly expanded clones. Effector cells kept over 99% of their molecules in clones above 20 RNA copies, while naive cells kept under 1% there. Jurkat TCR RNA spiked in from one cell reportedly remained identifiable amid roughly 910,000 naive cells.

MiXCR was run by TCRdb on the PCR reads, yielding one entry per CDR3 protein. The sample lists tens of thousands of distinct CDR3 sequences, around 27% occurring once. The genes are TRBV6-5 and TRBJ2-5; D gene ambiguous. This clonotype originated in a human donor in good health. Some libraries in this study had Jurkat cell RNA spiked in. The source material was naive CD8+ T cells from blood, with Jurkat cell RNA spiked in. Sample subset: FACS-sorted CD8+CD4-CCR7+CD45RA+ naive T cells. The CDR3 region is CASSYGGSHQETQYF. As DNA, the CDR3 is TGTGCCAGCAGTTACGGCGGATCGCACCAAGAGACCCAGTACTTC.